One and the same sample provided the 10 T cell receptor beta chains below, sequenced in a study of human T cells and chemical hapten exposure. A single record per CDR3 protein comes from TCRdb applying MiXCR to the RACE reads. The data show about 93,000 distinct CDR3 sequences, 8.5% seen once. Noted time point: pre-sensitization, week 0. Treatment defined: therapeutic diphenylcyclopropenone sensitization with weekly scalp DPC. Sequences were derived from whole blood, sampled in connection with sensitization to the hapten diphenylcyclopropenone (DPC). The receptors here all came from a man aged 40-55 years with alopecia areata. Some clones in this sample may be carry-over from other donors' samples.

This clonotype was picked up many times. The chain combines TRBV7-2 with TRBJ2-7, with 10 bases fitting TRBD2. The CDR3 extends over 14 amino acids. The V segment lost 5 bases and the J segment 4 bases; nucleotides outside the gene matches: 5. The germline V gene has CDR1 SGHTA and CDR2 FQGNSA. CDR3 protein: CASSRTSGNYEQYV. CDR3 DNA: TGTGCCAGCAGCCGCACTAGCGGGAATTACGAGCAGTACGTC.

This clonotype was counted many times. The chain has TRBV7-2 and TRBJ2-4; 7 bases match TRBD2. This CDR3 is built from 12 residues. The germline V gene has CDR1 SGHTA and CDR2 FQGNSA. The trim removed 4 bases at V and 10 bases at J, leaving 4 bases unmatched. In DNA, the CDR3 is TGTGCCAGCAGCTACCTTAGCGGGATTCAGTACTTC. This translates into CASSYLSGIQYF.

This clonotype has just a few counts. This chain joins TRBV5-1 and TRBJ2-3; D could derive from TRBD1 or TRBD2 (5 bases each). This CDR3 region has 14 residues. Germline CDR1 is SGHRS and CDR2 is YFSETQ. Trimming cost V 7 bases and J 4 bases, with 16 bases left between them. The CDR3 protein is CASCQGVPADTQYF. DNA of the CDR3: TGCGCCAGCTGTCAGGGAGTTCCGGCAGATACGCAGTATTTT.

CDR3 DNA: TGTGCCAGCAGTGAACAGGGGAAGGATCAGCCCCAGCATTTT. This gives the protein CASSEQGKDQPQHF. The chain employs TRBV2 and TRBJ1-5; a possible D gene is TRBD1 (6 bases). Between the trimmed V and J ends, which lost 2 bases and 5 bases, there was a span of 10 bases. The germline gives CDR1 SNHLY, CDR2 FYNNEI. The CDR3 has 14 residues.

This clonotype was seen only a few times. The CDR3 DNA is TGTGCCAGCAGCACCATTTGGGGTAGCACAGATACGCAGTATTTT. Protein product: CASSTIWGSTDTQYF. V usage is TRBV28 and J usage is TRBJ2-3; D is undetermined. V was pared by 6 bases and J by 0 bases, with 13 bases between. This CDR3 has 15 amino acids. Germline V gene data show CDR1 as MDHEN and CDR2 as SYDVKM.

This clonotype has a count of ten or more. J is TRBJ2-7 and V is TRBV7-8, with D perhaps TRBD1 or TRBD2 (5 bases each). V shed 1 base and J shed 3 bases, with 10 bases lying between them. The CDR3 totals 14 residues. Germline loops: CDR1 SGHVS, CDR2 FQNEAQ. This CDR3 is CASSLVGRGYEQYF. CDR3 DNA sequence: TGTGCCAGCAGCTTAGTGGGACGAGGCTACGAGCAGTACTTC. The whole variable domain, remainder taken from reference TRBV7-8 and TRBJ2-7, is GAGVSQSPRYKVAKRGQDVALRCDPISGHVSLFWYQQALGQGPEFLTYFQNEAQLDKSGLPSDRFFAERPEGSVSTLKIQRTQQEDSAVYLCASSLVGRGYEQYFGPGTRLTVT.

The V and J genes are TRBV6-5 and TRBJ2-7, with 9 bases identical to TRBD2. V gave up 6 bases and J gave up 7 bases; unmatched junction bases: 4. The CDR3 is 12 amino acids. CDR1 is MNHEY, CDR2 SVGAGI, per germline. CDR3 loop: CASSSTSGEQYV. The CDR3 region has the DNA TGTGCCAGCAGCTCGACTAGCGGTGAGCAGTACGTC.

This clonotype was recorded a few times. This chain links TRBV7-3 with TRBJ2-3; TRBD1 might be the D (6 bases). V lost 4 bases to trimming and J lost 4 bases, with 9 bases between them. The CDR3 runs 13 residues. Germline loops: CDR1 SGHTA, CDR2 FQGTGA. In nucleotides, the CDR3 is TGTGCCAGCAGCTCACAGGGCGCAGATACGCAGTATTTT. Its translation: CASSSQGADTQYF.

This clonotype was counted at least ten times. The rearrangement joins TRBV20-1 to TRBJ2-3; D not resolved. The germline V gene encodes CDR1 DFQATT and CDR2 SNEGSKA (reference sequence). The CDR3 covers 15 residues. V lost 2 bases and J lost 0, with 12 bases in between. CDR3 region: CSARKGYPSTDTQYF. For the CDR3, the DNA is TGCAGTGCTAGAAAGGGCTACCCAAGCACAGATACGCAGTATTTT.

This clonotype was observed many times. The chain is built from TRBV20-1 and TRBJ2-3; the D call may be TRBD1 or TRBD2 (5 bases each). The CDR3 loop spans 16 amino acids. Germline V lookup: CDR1 DFQATT, CDR2 SNEGSKA (reference sequence). Trimming removed 0 bases at V and 1 base at J, with 14 bases between. CDR3: CSARDIRDRGTDTQYF. The CDR3 nucleotides read TGCAGTGCTAGAGATATCCGGGACCGCGGCACAGATACGCAGTATTTT.